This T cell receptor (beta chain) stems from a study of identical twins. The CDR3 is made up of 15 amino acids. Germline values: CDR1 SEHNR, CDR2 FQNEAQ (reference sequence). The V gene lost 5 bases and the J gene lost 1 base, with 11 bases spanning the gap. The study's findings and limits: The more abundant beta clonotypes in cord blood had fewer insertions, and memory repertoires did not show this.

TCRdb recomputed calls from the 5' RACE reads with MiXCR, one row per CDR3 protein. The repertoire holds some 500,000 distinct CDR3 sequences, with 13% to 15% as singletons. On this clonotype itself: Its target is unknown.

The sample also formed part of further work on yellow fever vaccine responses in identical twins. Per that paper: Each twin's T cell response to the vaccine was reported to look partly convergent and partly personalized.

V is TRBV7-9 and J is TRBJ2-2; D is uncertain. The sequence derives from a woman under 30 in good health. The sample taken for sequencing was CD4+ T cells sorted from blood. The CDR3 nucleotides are TGTGCCAGCAGCGGTTCACCGGGGAACACCGGGGAGCTGTTTTTT. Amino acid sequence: CASSGSPGNTGELFF.